The rows below give T cell receptor beta chains drawn from one sample of a study of T-cell reconstitution after alpha-beta-depleted transplantation in children. TCRdb passed the PCR reads through MiXCR, listing each CDR3 protein once. The sample holds around 580,000 distinct CDR3 sequences; 23% are singletons and the top ten take 14%. Sequenced here: PBMCs, mostly from graft donor cells, sampled 360 days after TCRalphabeta/CD19-depleted stem cell transplant. These receptors were taken from a boy younger than two who had a stem cell transplant for acute myeloid leukemia, so the T cells may come from the graft donor. Both conserved end residues are part of each CDR3. A D gene is named only where the DNA matches it firmly. Size is omitted from some rows. Given values are once, few, many or a class for expanded clones.

clone_size: few; j_call: TRBJ1-1; cdr3_length: 14; d_call: .; v_call: TRBV5-1; cdr3_aa: CASSLSKRNTEAFF; cdr3_nt: TGCGCCAGCAGCTTGTCCAAGAGGAACACTGAAGCTTTCTTT
clone_size: few; j_call: TRBJ2-2; cdr3_length: 14; d_call: .; v_call: TRBV20-1; cdr3_aa: CSAATFSNTGELFF; cdr3_nt: TGCAGTGCCGCGACATTTTCTAACACCGGGGAGCTGTTTTTT
clone_size: many; j_call: TRBJ2-7; cdr3_length: 14; d_call: .; v_call: TRBV24-1; cdr3_aa: CATSDSNRAREQYF; cdr3_nt: TGTGCCACCAGTGATTCTAATCGGGCTAGGGAGCAGTACTTC
clone_size: .; j_call: TRBJ2-7; cdr3_length: 13; d_call: .; v_call: TRBV5-1; cdr3_aa: CASRAPGTYEQYF; cdr3_nt: TGCGCCAGCAGAGCACCGGGAACCTACGAGCAGTACTTC
clone_size: many; j_call: TRBJ1-2; cdr3_length: 11; d_call: .; v_call: TRBV29-1; cdr3_aa: CTVDSSYGYTF; cdr3_nt: TGCACCGTGGACAGCTCCTATGGCTACACCTTC
clone_size: many; j_call: TRBJ2-7; cdr3_length: 12; d_call: .; v_call: TRBV29-1; cdr3_aa: CSVEVEDYEQYF; cdr3_nt: TGCAGCGTTGAAGTTGAGGACTACGAGCAGTACTTC
clone_size: few; j_call: TRBJ2-3; cdr3_length: 16; d_call: TRBD1; v_call: TRBV12-3/TRBV12-4; cdr3_aa: CASRIGGTGNTDTQYF; cdr3_nt: TGTGCCAGCAGGATCGGAGGGACAGGCAACACAGATACGCAGTATTTT
clone_size: .; j_call: TRBJ1-2; cdr3_length: 14; d_call: .; v_call: TRBV29-1; cdr3_aa: CSVYNLTLNYGYTF; cdr3_nt: TGCAGCGTCTATAACCTGACACTCAACTATGGCTACACCTTC
clone_size: few; j_call: TRBJ2-5; cdr3_length: 16; d_call: .; v_call: TRBV6-5; cdr3_aa: CASSYSTSAVRETQYF; cdr3_nt: TGTGCCAGCAGTTACTCGACGAGCGCCGTTCGCGAGACCCAGTACTTC
clone_size: few; j_call: TRBJ2-1; cdr3_length: 12; d_call: TRBD2; v_call: TRBV5-6; cdr3_aa: CASSWTSHEQFF; cdr3_nt: TGTGCCAGCAGCTGGACTAGTCATGAGCAGTTCTTC
clone_size: few; j_call: TRBJ2-7; cdr3_length: 14; d_call: .; v_call: TRBV12-3/TRBV12-4; cdr3_aa: CASSHPGALYEQYF; cdr3_nt: TGTGCCAGCAGCCATCCGGGAGCCCTCTACGAGCAGTACTTC
clone_size: .; j_call: TRBJ1-3; cdr3_length: 15; d_call: .; v_call: TRBV4-3; cdr3_aa: CASSQLARTGDTIYF; cdr3_nt: TGCGCCAGCAGCCAACTCGCCAGGACTGGGGACACCATATATTTT
clone_size: many; j_call: TRBJ1-5; cdr3_length: 13; d_call: TRBD1; v_call: TRBV12-3/TRBV12-4; cdr3_aa: CASRSDRVQPQHF; cdr3_nt: TGTGCCAGCAGGTCGGACAGGGTACAGCCCCAGCATTTT
clone_size: many; j_call: TRBJ2-7; cdr3_length: 14; d_call: .; v_call: TRBV25-1; cdr3_aa: CASSERHSSYEQYF; cdr3_nt: TGTGCCAGCAGTGAAAGGCACAGCTCCTACGAGCAGTACTTC
clone_size: .; j_call: TRBJ2-5; cdr3_length: 16; d_call: .; v_call: TRBV4-1; cdr3_aa: CASSQVSGLHQETQYF; cdr3_nt: TGCGCCAGCAGCCAAGTTTCTGGACTACACCAAGAGACCCAGTACTTC
clone_size: .; j_call: TRBJ1-2; cdr3_length: 14; d_call: .; v_call: TRBV28; cdr3_aa: CASSLVGGPTGYTF; cdr3_nt: TGTGCCAGCAGTTTAGTGGGAGGCCCGACAGGCTACACCTTC
clone_size: .; j_call: TRBJ2-3; cdr3_length: 14; d_call: .; v_call: TRBV28; cdr3_aa: CASSSEGIADTQYF; cdr3_nt: TGTGCCAGCAGTTCGGAGGGCATCGCAGATACGCAGTATTTT
clone_size: few; j_call: TRBJ2-7; cdr3_length: 14; d_call: .; v_call: TRBV12-3/TRBV12-4; cdr3_aa: CASSLVWKSYEQYF; cdr3_nt: TGTGCCAGCAGTTTAGTTTGGAAGTCCTACGAGCAGTACTTC
clone_size: many; j_call: TRBJ2-6; cdr3_length: 15; d_call: .; v_call: TRBV27; cdr3_aa: CASSSEGEGANVLTF; cdr3_nt: TGTGCCAGCAGTTCTGAGGGGGAGGGGGCCAACGTCCTGACTTTC
clone_size: few; j_call: TRBJ2-1; cdr3_length: 11; d_call: TRBD2; v_call: TRBV20-1; cdr3_aa: CSGGGDNEQFF; cdr3_nt: TGCAGTGGCGGGGGGGACAATGAGCAGTTCTTC
clone_size: many; j_call: TRBJ1-1; cdr3_length: 12; d_call: TRBD1; v_call: TRBV28; cdr3_aa: CATRGQGQSAFF; cdr3_nt: TGTGCCACTCGGGGACAGGGGCAGTCGGCTTTCTTT
clone_size: many; j_call: TRBJ2-7; cdr3_length: 13; d_call: .; v_call: TRBV20-1; cdr3_aa: CSARQGPTYEQYF; cdr3_nt: TGCAGTGCTAGGCAGGGCCCCACCTACGAGCAGTACTTC